The rows below give T cell receptor beta chains drawn from one sample of a study of blood T cell repertoires in COVID-19. Sequenced by immunoSEQ multiplex PCR; TCRdb stores in-frame clones only, minus some. Altogether fewer than 40,000 clones are present, around 85% being singletons, with the ten largest covering nearly 10%. What was sequenced was peripheral blood. These receptors were taken from a human donor in a cohort sampled during active COVID-19. CDR3s include the opening cysteine and the closing phenylalanine or tryptophan. Each record gives: CDR3 DNA, CDR3 protein, V gene, D gene, J gene, clone size. The D gene is left open where the match is weak. The size entry is marked missing in some rows and otherwise reads once, few, many or a size class.

cdr3_nt: TGTGCCAGCAGTTGGAAAATGGAAACAGGGGGTTACGCGGGAGTGGTCGGGGAGCTGTTTTTT
cdr3_aa: CASSWKMETGGYAGVVGELFF
v_call: TRBV27
d_call: .
j_call: TRBJ2-2
clone_size: .

cdr3_nt: TGTGCCAGCAGCTTCCACAGGGGGGCAACTGAAGCTTTCTTT
cdr3_aa: CASSFHRGATEAFF
v_call: TRBV5-4
d_call: TRBD1
j_call: TRBJ1-1
clone_size: .

cdr3_nt: TGTGCCAGTAGCGGTACTAGCGGGAGACCCCTTCAGACCCAGTACTTC
cdr3_aa: CASSGTSGRPLQTQYF
v_call: TRBV19
d_call: TRBD2
j_call: TRBJ2-5
clone_size: .

cdr3_nt: TGTGCCAGCAGCCCGACCGACAGGTCGAACACTGAAGCTTTCTTT
cdr3_aa: CASSPTDRSNTEAFF
v_call: TRBV5-5
d_call: .
j_call: TRBJ1-1
clone_size: .

cdr3_nt: TGTGCCAGCAGCTTAGCCGGGACATCCGATTCACCCCTCCACTTT
cdr3_aa: CASSLAGTSDSPLHF
v_call: TRBV7-2
d_call: .
j_call: TRBJ1-6
clone_size: once

cdr3_nt: TGTGCCAGCTCACCTAACCCAGGACTAGCGGCCGGGGAGCTGTTTTTT
cdr3_aa: CASSPNPGLAAGELFF
v_call: TRBV18
d_call: TRBD2
j_call: TRBJ2-2
clone_size: .

cdr3_nt: TGTGCCAGTACCCCTCCTGGGGCCAACGTCCTGACTTTC
cdr3_aa: CASTPPGANVLTF
v_call: TRBV19
d_call: .
j_call: TRBJ2-6
clone_size: .

cdr3_nt: TGTGCCAGTAGCATCGACAGGGGATGGGGGCCCCAGCATTTT
cdr3_aa: CASSIDRGWGPQHF
v_call: TRBV19
d_call: TRBD1
j_call: TRBJ1-5
clone_size: .

cdr3_nt: TGTGCCAGCAGCTTTATCAGGGGGACTGGAAACACCATATATTTT
cdr3_aa: CASSFIRGTGNTIYF
v_call: TRBV11-2
d_call: TRBD1
j_call: TRBJ1-3
clone_size: .

cdr3_nt: TGTGCCAGCATTAACAGCGGAAACACCATATATTTT
cdr3_aa: CASINSGNTIYF
v_call: TRBV12-3/TRBV12-4
d_call: .
j_call: TRBJ1-3
clone_size: .

cdr3_nt: TGTGCCAGTATCAGGGGATCGAACACTGAAGCTTTCTTT
cdr3_aa: CASIRGSNTEAFF
v_call: TRBV5-6
d_call: .
j_call: TRBJ1-1
clone_size: few

cdr3_nt: TGTGCCAGCAGCCTTCAGGGGAGCAATCAGCCCCAGCATTTT
cdr3_aa: CASSLQGSNQPQHF
v_call: TRBV2
d_call: .
j_call: TRBJ1-5
clone_size: .

cdr3_nt: TGTGCCAGCAGCGTAGCGGGAGGGGGGAAAGAGACCCAGTACTTC
cdr3_aa: CASSVAGGGKETQYF
v_call: TRBV9
d_call: TRBD2
j_call: TRBJ2-5
clone_size: .

cdr3_nt: TGCGCCTATACGAACAGGTCAACCAAGAACACTGAAGCTTTCTTT
cdr3_aa: CAYTNRSTKNTEAFF
v_call: TRBV23-1
d_call: .
j_call: TRBJ1-1
clone_size: .

cdr3_nt: TGTGCCAGCTCCCCGGGGACAGGAAAGAACACTGAAGCTTTCTTT
cdr3_aa: CASSPGTGKNTEAFF
v_call: TRBV18
d_call: TRBD1
j_call: TRBJ1-1
clone_size: .

cdr3_nt: TGTGCCAGCAGTCTCACTAGCTCTCTGAACACCGGGGAGCTGTTTTTT
cdr3_aa: CASSLTSSLNTGELFF
v_call: TRBV27
d_call: .
j_call: TRBJ2-2
clone_size: .

cdr3_nt: TGTGCCAGCAGTCGATCCTGGACAGGGCAAGAGACCCAGTACTTC
cdr3_aa: CASSRSWTGQETQYF
v_call: TRBV6-6
d_call: TRBD1
j_call: TRBJ2-5
clone_size: few